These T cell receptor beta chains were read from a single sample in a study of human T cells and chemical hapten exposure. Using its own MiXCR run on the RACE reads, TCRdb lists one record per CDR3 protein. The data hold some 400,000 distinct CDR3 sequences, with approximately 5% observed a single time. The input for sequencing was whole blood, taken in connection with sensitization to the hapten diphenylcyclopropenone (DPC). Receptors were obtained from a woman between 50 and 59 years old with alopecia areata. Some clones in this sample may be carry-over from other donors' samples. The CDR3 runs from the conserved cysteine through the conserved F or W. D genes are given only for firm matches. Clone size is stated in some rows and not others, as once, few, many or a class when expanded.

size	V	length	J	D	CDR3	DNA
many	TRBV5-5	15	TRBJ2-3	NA	CASSSDLPVTDTQYF	TGTGCCAGCAGCTCTGACCTCCCCGTAACAGATACGCAGTATTTT
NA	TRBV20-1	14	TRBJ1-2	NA	CSARDSRKNYGYTF	TGCAGTGCTAGAGATTCCCGCAAGAACTATGGCTACACCTTC
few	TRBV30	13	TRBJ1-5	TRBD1	CAWATGPNQPQHF	TGTGCCTGGGCGACAGGGCCTAATCAGCCCCAGCATTTT
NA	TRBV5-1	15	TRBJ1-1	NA	CASSYQDSPNTEAFF	TGCGCCAGCAGCTATCAGGACAGCCCGAACACTGAAGCTTTCTTT
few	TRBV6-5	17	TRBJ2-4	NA	CASSYGLEEGAKNIQYF	TGTGCCAGCAGTTACGGCCTAGAAGAGGGGGCCAAAAACATTCAGTACTTC
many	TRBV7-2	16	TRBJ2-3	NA	CASSLSGQGGTDTQYF	TGTGCCAGCAGCTTATCGGGACAAGGAGGTACAGATACGCAGTATTTT
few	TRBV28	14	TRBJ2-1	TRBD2	CASSFRLAENEQFF	TGTGCCAGCAGTTTTAGGCTAGCGGAGAATGAGCAGTTCTTC
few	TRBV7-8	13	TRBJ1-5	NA	CASSSSATQPQHF	TGTGCCAGCAGCTCAAGCGCTACCCAGCCCCAGCATTTT
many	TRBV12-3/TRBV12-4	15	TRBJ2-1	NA	CASSFRRVAHNEQFF	TGTGCCAGCAGTTTTAGGCGGGTAGCCCACAATGAGCAGTTCTTC
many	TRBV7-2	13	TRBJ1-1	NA	CASSLKANTEAFF	TGTGCCAGCAGCTTAAAGGCGAACACTGAAGCTTTCTTT
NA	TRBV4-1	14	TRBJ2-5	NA	CASSPAPGEETQYF	TGCGCCAGCAGCCCCGCCCCGGGGGAAGAGACCCAGTACTTC
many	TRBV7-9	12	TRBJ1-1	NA	CASSRLGTEAFF	TGTGCCAGCAGTAGGTTGGGCACTGAAGCTTTCTTT
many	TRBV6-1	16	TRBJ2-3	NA	CASSVYSGAPTDTQYF	TGTGCCAGCAGCGTCTATAGCGGAGCACCCACAGATACGCAGTATTTT
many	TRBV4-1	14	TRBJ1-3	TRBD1	CASRGTGTGNTIYF	TGCGCCAGCAGAGGGACAGGGACTGGAAACACCATATATTTT
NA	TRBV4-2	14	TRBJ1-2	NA	CASSQDNGHRSYTF	TGTGCCAGCAGCCAAGACAACGGCCACCGGAGCTACACCTTC
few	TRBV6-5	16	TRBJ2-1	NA	CASSYSWLAPGDEQFF	TGTGCCAGCAGTTACTCTTGGCTAGCGCCGGGGGATGAGCAGTTCTTC
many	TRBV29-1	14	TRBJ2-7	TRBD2	CSVDGGTNSYEQYF	TGCAGCGTTGACGGGGGGACTAACTCCTACGAGCAGTACTTC
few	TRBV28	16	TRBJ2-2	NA	CASSPLWGKNTGELFF	TGTGCCAGCAGCCCCCTGTGGGGGAAGAACACCGGGGAGCTGTTTTTT
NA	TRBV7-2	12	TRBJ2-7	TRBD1	CASSLNPGGQYF	TGTGCCAGCAGCCTCAACCCAGGGGGGCAGTACTTC
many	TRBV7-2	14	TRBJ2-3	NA	CASSSGPRSDTQYF	TGTGCCAGCAGCTCGGGACCAAGGTCAGATACGCAGTATTTT
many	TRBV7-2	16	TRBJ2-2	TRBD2	CASSPSGGPYTGELFF	TGTGCCAGCAGTCCTAGCGGGGGGCCTTACACCGGGGAGCTGTTTTTT
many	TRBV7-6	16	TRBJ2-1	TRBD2	CASSLGVAGGYNEQFF	TGTGCCAGCAGCTTAGGGGTAGCGGGAGGGTACAATGAGCAGTTCTTC
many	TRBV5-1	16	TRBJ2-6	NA	CASSHVQLSGANVLTF	TGCGCCAGCAGCCATGTACAGCTCTCTGGGGCCAACGTCCTGACTTTC
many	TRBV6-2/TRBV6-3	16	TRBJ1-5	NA	CASSYYPGLNYQPQHF	TGTGCCAGCAGTTACTACCCGGGACTTAACTATCAGCCCCAGCATTTT
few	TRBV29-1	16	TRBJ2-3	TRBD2	CSVDWRETSGGDTQYF	TGCAGCGTTGATTGGAGGGAGACTAGCGGGGGAGATACGCAGTATTTT
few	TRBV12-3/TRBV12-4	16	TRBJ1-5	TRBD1	CASESGTGVGNQPQHF	TGTGCCAGCGAATCCGGGACAGGGGTAGGCAATCAGCCCCAGCATTTT
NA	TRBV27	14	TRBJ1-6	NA	CASSPRQYNSPLHF	TGTGCCAGCAGTCCCCGACAGTATAATTCACCCCTCCACTTT
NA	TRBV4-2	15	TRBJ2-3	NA	CASSQTTGAKDTQYF	TGTGCCAGCAGCCAGACAACGGGCGCAAAGGATACGCAGTATTTT
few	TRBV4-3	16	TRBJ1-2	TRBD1	CASSQEGSGTGDGYTF	TGCGCCAGCAGCCAAGAGGGATCCGGGACAGGAGATGGCTACACCTTC
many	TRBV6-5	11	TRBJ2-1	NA	CASRQGLGQFF	TGTGCCAGCAGACAGGGTTTGGGGCAGTTCTTC